These 2 T cell receptor beta chains came from one sample sequenced in a study of blood T cell repertoires in COVID-19. Only in-frame clones appear in the TCRdb table, and some are missing; sequencing was by immunoSEQ multiplex PCR. The profile shows under 200,000 clones, around four fifths of them singletons. The sample consisted of peripheral blood. These receptors originate from a man aged 55 to 70 with COVID-19, enrolled during active disease.

The chain recombines TRBV29-1 with TRBJ1-1; 7 bases line up with TRBD1. Germline V lookup: CDR1 SQVTM, CDR2 ANQGSEA. This CDR3 is 10 amino acids long. J lost 11 bases, V lost 6 bases, and 6 bases had no gene match. CDR3 nucleotides: TGCAGCGTCGTGACAGGGTGGGCTTTCTTT. Its protein product is CSVVTGWAFF.

This sequence joins TRBV5-1 and TRBJ1-3; 9 positions agree with TRBD1. Germline trimming cut 5 bases from V and 0 bases from J; bases unmatched to any gene: 6. CDR1 and CDR2 from the germline V gene are SGHRS and YFSETQ. The CDR3 has 16 amino acids. Here the CDR3 reads CASSPGTGSSGNTIYF. The CDR3 nucleotides read TGCGCCAGCAGTCCCGGGACAGGGAGCTCTGGAAACACCATATATTTT.